The 9 T cell receptor beta chains given below trace back to one sample, sequenced in a study of T cells in Graves' hyperthyroidism and ophthalmopathy (dated by TCRdb to the late 2010s). The library was produced with multiplex PCR. Data came from an Illumina HiSeq 2000. The TCR beta CDR3 regions were amplified from the RNA transcripts. For the first round of RT-PCR on the TCR CDR3, the HTBI primer set was used together with the Qiagen OneStep RT-PCR kit. Using fastp trimming at Q25 and MiXCR clonotype assembly, TCRdb reanalyzed the public sequencing data and kept in-frame beta chains. All rows with the same CDR3 protein become a single entry with the most common DNA and genes. Present in this sample are a few hundred thousand distinct CDR3 sequences, 21% of which were seen just once. In total, the top ten clones hold over 40% of the sample. The specimen was blood. The receptor source for this set is a woman between 45 and 65 years old with Graves' hyperthyroidism.

At least ten counts were recorded for this clonotype. The chain recombines TRBV6-1 with TRBJ1-5; 7 bases line up with TRBD1. V dropped 4 bases and J dropped 1; count of bases not matched to a gene: 4. The V gene's germline CDR1 is MNHNS and CDR2 SASEGT. CDR3 size: 15 residues. The CDR3 sequence: CASSGTGLSNQPQHF. In DNA, the CDR3 is TGTGCCAGCAGTGGGACAGGACTGAGCAATCAGCCCCAGCATTTT.

The sample holds many counts of this clonotype. The genes are TRBV30 and TRBJ1-4; D unclear. The CDR3 contains 13 residues. Deletions cut 3 bases from V and 5 bases from J, with 10 bases between. Germline values: CDR1 GTSNPN, CDR2 SVGIG (reference sequence). Here the CDR3 DNA reads TGTGCCTGGAGCCCGGGTCCGAATGAAAAACTGTTTTTT. This codes for CAWSPGPNEKLFF.

This clonotype was seen at least ten times. The rearrangement links TRBV11-3 to TRBJ2-1; 7 bases match TRBD1. The J segment lost 3 bases and the V segment lost 5 bases, leaving 10 bases of the junction unmatched. This CDR3 contains 16 residues. Per germline, CDR1 SGHNT and CDR2 YENEEA. The CDR3, as DNA: TGTGCCAGCAGCGCCCGAGGGACAGACCTCTACAATGAGCAGTTCTTC. Its translation: CASSARGTDLYNEQFF.

This clonotype was seen at least ten times. This chain links TRBV12-3 or TRBV12-4 with TRBJ2-5, with D possibly being TRBD1 (6 bases). V lost 5 bases, J lost 4 bases, and 20 bases lay in between. The length of the CDR3 is 16 residues. The CDR3 DNA follows: TGTGCCAGCAGTGAAGCGGAAAGGGGGAGACGAGAGACCCAGTACTTC. Its translation is CASSEAERGRRETQYF.

Comment on this clonotype: This may arise from a read error, as a much more abundant clone is one base away. The rearrangement joins TRBV30 to TRBJ1-2; D unresolved. CDR3 length: 13 residues. Germline lookup yields CDR1 GTSNPN and CDR2 SVGIG (reference sequence). The CDR3 region has the DNA TGTGCCCGGAGCTCCGGATCTAACTATGGCTACACCTTC. Protein sequence: CARSSGSNYGYTF.

This clonotype was seen many times. This chain uses TRBV29-1 with TRBJ1-2, with D uncertain. Germline values: CDR1 SQVTM, CDR2 ANQGSEA. This CDR3 contains 14 residues. V was pared by 6 bases and J by 3 bases, with 17 bases between. The CDR3 region has the DNA TGCAGCGTCCAGGAGGGTTTTGTGGACTATGGCTACACCTTC. This codes for CSVQEGFVDYGYTF. The full variable domain, its missing parts supplied by reference TRBV29-1 and TRBJ1-2, is SAVISQKPSRDICQRGTSLTIQCQVDSQVTMMFWYRQQPGQSLTLIATANQGSEATYESGFVIDKFPISRPNLTFSTLTVSNMSPEDSSIYLCSVQEGFVDYGYTFGSGTRLTVV.

On this clonotype itself: Just one base apart from a much larger clone, this may be a read error. This sequence joins TRBV12-3 or TRBV12-4 and TRBJ2-2; the match to TRBD1 covers 8 bases. CDR3 size: 15 residues. The CDR3 nucleotides read TGTGCCAGCAGGACAGGGGTCTTTAGCGCCGGGGAGCTGGTTTTT. Its protein is CASRTGVFSAGELVF.

In this sample, this clonotype turned up many times. The CDR3 DNA reads as TGTGCCAGCAGACAAGGGGCTACAGGGAAGAACACTGAAGCTTTCTTT. This codes for CASRQGATGKNTEAFF. The chain uses TRBV28 and TRBJ1-1; the D gene is possibly TRBD1 (6 bases). Per the germline V gene, CDR1 is MDHEN and CDR2 is SYDVKM. The V and J ends lost 6 bases and 1 base respectively, with 18 bases between them. The CDR3 extends over 16 amino acids.

The CDR3 DNA reads as TGTGCCAGCAGTTTTGGGACACCTCTGGGCTACACCTTC. Encoded protein: CASSFGTPLGYTF. V is TRBV12-3 or TRBV12-4 and J is TRBJ1-2; TRBD1 is a possible D gene (6 bases). The CDR3 consists of 13 residues. Trimming took off 3 bases at V and 8 bases at J, with 13 bases between the two ends.